This T cell receptor beta chain was retrieved from a study of OX40 agonist ivuxolimab in advanced cancers. A single count supports this clone. This is likely an artifact of a read error, given a far larger clone one base away. Sampled blood was obtained at baseline, cycle 4 day 1, and cycle 7 day 1. The CDR3 length is 13 residues. With V trimmed by 8 bases and J by 4 bases, 5 bases remained unmatched. Germline CDR1 PRHDT, CDR2 FYEKMQ (reference sequence). Assay: immunoSEQ multiplex PCR; the TCRdb copy retains only in-frame clones and omits some. The profile covers under 50,000 clones, with around 86% appearing a single time and 0.3% to 0.45% taken by the ten largest.

This TCR was recovered from an adult with an advanced solid tumor such as melanoma, head and neck, liver or kidney cancer. The sequenced sample was CD4+ or CD8+ T cells sorted from blood, obtained in a trial of the OX40 agonist ivuxolimab. The chain is built from TRBV13 and TRBJ1-3; 7 nucleotides match TRBD1. Written as DNA, the CDR3 is TGTGCCAGCGAGGGGGCGGGGGGAAACACCATATATTTT. It yields the protein CASEGAGGNTIYF.